Sequencing of this TCR beta chain was carried out in a study of cytomegalovirus exposure and HLA in healthy donors (dated by TCRdb to the late 2010s). About the study as a whole: An earlier analysis of some 550 of the donors reported more than 250 Gb of sequence data and some 120 million unique TCR beta sequences from about 179 million T cells. About 320 gigabases of sequencing data and tens of millions of unique TCR sequences were included in an early release covering 550 to 800 HLA-typed donors. Of the roughly 410 genotyped donors, 75% to 85% were placed in the genetic ancestry cluster associated with self-reported Caucasian donors. The study aimed to test whether cataloging public T cell receptors could reveal signatures of past pathogen exposure. The study profiled the T cell repertoires of hundreds of subjects by immunosequencing and related them to cytomegalovirus serostatus. A separate validation cohort of 100 to 150 different subjects was used in addition to the approximately 700-subject first cohort. To predict cytomegalovirus infection status, the study brought together high-throughput TCR immunosequencing, statistical association of individual TCRs with disease status, and machine learning. To study patterns of TCR occurrence, a later analysis re-analyzed previously published TCR beta repertoires from under 750 donors and added high-resolution HLA genotyping. The later analysis used no new phenotypic data to find candidate immune exposures, relying instead on TCR beta sequences and their occurrence across donors. An earlier analysis of some 500 of the donors applied high-throughput TCR beta sequencing to assess whether each TCR beta V gene segment acted as functional or pseudogenic. Donor age, sex, ethnicity and CMV serostatus were compiled alongside the repertoire data. Genome-wide SNP genotypes for about 55% of the roughly 670 donors were used in a later genetic analysis, which treated that subset as a discovery cohort. All discovery cohort repertoires had been generated using a single sequencing platform. HLA typing included class I and class II loci at four-digit resolution. Typing coverage varied by locus: about 620-640 donors for A, B, C, DRB1 and DQB1; under 550 for DQA1; some 610 for DPA1; roughly 450 for DPB1. Five DR-DQ haplotypes were handled as single units for association and clustering, since linkage in the cohort was strong. Among about 370 genotyped donors of the cohort, an average of about 220,000 unique TCR beta nucleotide sequences was sequenced per donor, of which about 18% were non-productive. Paper-wide results and their limitations: According to the authors, the approach could potentially be generalized to other disease states and immunological phenotypes. The sequencing pipeline was judged likely to have produced a cluster of highly shared sequence variants as a technical artifact. Compared with equally common non-associated chains, HLA-associated TCR beta chains in a later analysis were more clonally expanded and had lower generation probabilities. In a later analysis, most CMV-associated TCR beta chains were found to appear HLA-restricted, with HLA associations seemingly driven largely by CMV exposure. Compared with the approximately 670-donor mean, donors in an Asian-associated ancestry cluster had fewer N-insertions in productive TCRs, according to a later genetic analysis. The only immune exposure information available for the cohort was CMV serostatus. Linkage disequilibrium might explain the correlated functional status among segregating V segments, but an unknown experimental factor could not be ruled out. Across donors, most TCR sequences were observed very rarely, whereas some public TCRs were present in many individuals. A further reported finding was that TCR beta sequences accurately predicted the HLA-A and HLA-B alleles for most subjects in the first cohort. The earlier analysis of 450 to 700 of the donors excluded approximately 15 rarely observed V segments, including chromosome 9 orphons, because counts were too low. When HLA alleles, especially DR and DQ, strongly co-occurred, TCR associations were difficult to assign to individual alleles. Specific HLA alleles were associated with 15,000 to 20,000 TCR beta sequences at a false discovery rate of 0.05 in a later analysis. In this cohort, only TCR beta chains were sequenced, and detectable features were limited by the absence of alpha or paired-chain data. According to a later analysis, parvovirus B19, influenza, CMV and Epstein-Barr virus appeared linked to several top co-occurrence clusters. In vitro tests confirmed that three of the cytomegalovirus-associated TCR beta chains recognize cytomegalovirus antigens. Because some donors lacked HLA typing at each locus, the association tests relied only on the typed subset. Some IMGT-functional V segments, including TRBV6-2 and TRBV6-3, could not be told apart with the 87-base-pair reads, so those segments were excluded. Presence/absence analyses assumed roughly uniform sequencing depth across donors, an assumption that may not hold. In a later analysis, the rate of TCR association differed among HLA loci, with DRB1 alleles having the most associated TCRs and HLA-C alleles having the fewest. In an earlier analysis of more than 450 of the donors, most TCR beta V segments were observed in productive rearrangements about 87% or about 30% of the time, broadly matching IMGT annotations. The study gave a list of about 150 TCR beta chains associated with cytomegalovirus. Cytomegalovirus status was reported to be diagnosed by the classifier with high specificity and sensitivity in both the original and validation cohorts. An association between a missense DCLRE1C variant and V-gene and J-gene trimming of TCR beta chains was found in a later genetic analysis and replicated in an independent cohort.

Library preparation was by the immunoSEQ multiplex PCR assay. For the multiplex PCR, a mixture combining 60 forward primers for TCR Vbeta segments and 13 reverse primers for TCR Jbeta segments was used. Amplification of the CDR3 region of rearranged TCR beta genes was performed with a multiplex PCR assay on genomic DNA. Amplified TCR beta libraries were sequenced as 87-base-pair reads on the Illumina HiSeq System. The authors processed their data as follows. A later analysis tallied about 77 million unique TCR beta chains across the 666 repertoires, and approximately 12 million of those chains were shared by two or more donors. A nearest-neighbor algorithm error-corrected the raw reads and collapsed the reads into unique sequences, merging closely related sequences to remove PCR and sequencing errors. Alignment of CDR3 sequences to IMGT reference sequences was used to assign V, D and J gene segments. For a sequence to be retained, at least a six-nucleotide match to both a V gene segment and a J gene segment was required. A rearrangement counted as productive if the CDR3 had no stop codons and remained in frame with V and J, and every other rearrangement counted as non-productive. CDR3 was defined by IMGT convention, running from the second conserved V-encoded cysteine to the conserved J-encoded phenylalanine. The earlier analysis of about 530 of the donors excluded any sequence lacking an unambiguous match to a single V gene segment. In an earlier analysis of approximately 590 of the donors, V segments were called functional above 56.7% productive rearrangements and were called segregating when the between-donor standard deviation exceeded 5%. A statistical classification framework was developed to diagnose cytomegalovirus status using the catalog of TCR beta chain sequences. In a later analysis, TCR nucleotide sequences were compared against IMGT/GENE-DB human TR gene sequences so that V and J genes could be assigned. In a later analysis, CDR3 sequences and most-parsimonious VDJ recombination scenarios were assigned using the TCRdist pipeline. In a later analysis, each TCR beta chain was defined by its CDR3 amino acid sequence together with its V-gene family, and reads lacking a unique V-gene family were excluded. In a later analysis, several hundred highly shared, low-generation-probability nucleotide sequences were removed to address suspected cross-contamination and a sequencing artifact. In a later analysis, a clonal expansion index was calculated for each public chain from normalized within-repertoire ranks of inferred template counts. In a later analysis, generation probabilities were computed with a VDJ recombination model fitted to out-of-frame rearrangements, and the resulting probabilities were checked against IGoR. A later analysis scored TCR-TCR, TCR-HLA and TCR-CMV co-occurrence with hypergeometric tests, applying a repertoire-size bias correction to TCR pairs. False discovery rates were estimated in a later analysis by permuting HLA or CMV assignments 20 times. In a later analysis, co-occurring TCRs were grouped using DBSCAN, and TCRdist sequence similarity was added for clustering within HLA-allele-positive subsets. Repertoires with fewer than 30,000 or more than 120,000 public chains were left out of co-occurrence clustering, as were five repertoires with anomalous nucleotide sharing. Held by TCRdb, this immuneACCESS table contains in-frame sequences only and omits some clones. Under half of the omission traces to an unresolved V gene where checked; the cause of the rest is unknown. The V and J calls and clone size were taken over from that table, and D and trimming were inferred from the DNA. For this sample there are about 160,000 clones; approximately 80% appear just once. Over 1.1% of the sample goes to the ten largest clones.

In total, approximately 700 healthy bone marrow donors made up the cohort. At the time of sampling, every cohort member was nominally healthy, though immune exposures that went unrecorded were likely present. The donor tested CMV seronegative, placing the donor among the 350 to 400 seronegative members of the cohort. A peripheral blood sample was provided by each donor, and peripheral blood mononuclear cells were used for TCR beta sequencing. The Qiagen DNeasy Blood Extraction Kit was used to extract genomic DNA from the blood cell samples. About this clone: Its specific antigen is unknown. Base qualities are not provided; no much larger clone lies one nucleotide away.

Looking up the germline V gene yields CDR1 SGDLS and CDR2 YYNGEE. Counted from cysteine to phenylalanine, this CDR3 has 16 amino acids. The entry retains the CDR3 DNA only, 48 bases that are in frame from base 1. For this chain, trimming is 0 bases at the V end and 10 bases at the J end, and the number of junction bases without a gene match is 14. The chain was built from TRBV9 and TRBJ1-1, with 8 central nucleotides matching TRBD1. This TCR came from a male donor in good health and CMV-seronegative. The source material was PBMCs. The nucleotides are TGTGCCAGCAGCGTAGAGGGTGAGGTTAGGGGGACAGGAGCTTTCTTT. It codes for CASSVEGEVRGTGAFF.